This T cell receptor (beta chain) is from a study of T-cell reconstitution after alpha-beta-depleted transplantation in children. A TCRbeta library incorporating unique molecular identifiers was prepared. TCRdb itself ran the PCR reads through MiXCR, one entry per CDR3 protein. The table has about 830,000 distinct CDR3 sequences, roughly 16% seen once. Germline assignment: CDR1 KGHDR and CDR2 SFDVKD. The CDR3 covers 16 residues. V was cut by 0 bases and J by 2 bases, with 11 bases left in between. This clonotype was detected a few times. The antigen is not known. Overall study findings and caveats: At one year after transplant, newly produced T cells mostly accounted for T-cell counts and diversity. Reportedly, alpha-beta T cells present about two months post-transplant originated from several hundred expanded clones of graft origin.

The receptor comes from a male patient younger than 18 who had a stem cell transplant for acute lymphoblastic leukemia, so the T cells may come from the graft donor. The material was PBMCs, mostly from graft donor cells, obtained 360 days after TCRalphabeta/CD19-depleted stem cell transplant. This chain joins TRBV24-1 and TRBJ2-3; D could derive from TRBD1 or TRBD2 (5 bases each). The CDR3 spells CATSDLKGTLTDTQYF. CDR3 coding DNA: TGTGCCACCAGTGATTTGAAGGGGACCCTCACAGATACGCAGTATTTT.